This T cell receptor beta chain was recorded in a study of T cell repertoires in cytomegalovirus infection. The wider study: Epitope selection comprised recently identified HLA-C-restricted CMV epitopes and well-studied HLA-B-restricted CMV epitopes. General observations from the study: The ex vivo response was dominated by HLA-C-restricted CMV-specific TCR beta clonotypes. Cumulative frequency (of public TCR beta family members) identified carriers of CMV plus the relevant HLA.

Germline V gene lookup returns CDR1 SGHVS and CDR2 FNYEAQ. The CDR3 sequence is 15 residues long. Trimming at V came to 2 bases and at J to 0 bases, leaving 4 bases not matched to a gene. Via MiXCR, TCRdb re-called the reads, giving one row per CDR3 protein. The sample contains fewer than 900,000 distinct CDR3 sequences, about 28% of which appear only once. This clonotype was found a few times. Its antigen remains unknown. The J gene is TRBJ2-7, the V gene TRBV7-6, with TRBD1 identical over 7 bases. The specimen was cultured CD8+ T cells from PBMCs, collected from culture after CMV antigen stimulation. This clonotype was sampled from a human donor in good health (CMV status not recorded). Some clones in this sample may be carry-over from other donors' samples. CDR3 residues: CASSLIAGGSYEQYF. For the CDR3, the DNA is TGTGCCAGCAGCTTAATTGCAGGGGGCTCCTACGAGCAGTACTTC.